This note documents a single TCR beta chain sequence. Data came from immunoSEQ multiplex PCR; TCRdb stores just in-frame clones and leaves some out. The sample shows over 85,000 clones, around 87% of them seen only once. The data derive from a study of control samples from healthy donors and cancer patients. CDR1 and CDR2 from the germline V gene are GTSNPN and SVGIG (reference sequence). The CDR3 has 13 amino acids. The V end was cut by 0 bases, the J end by 0 bases, with 3 bases between. The chain carries TRBV30 and TRBJ1-3; D uncertain. The sample consisted of PBMCs. The TCR sequence derives from a woman in her fifties or sixties with lung cancer. The CDR3, as DNA: TGTGCCTGGAGTGTATCCTCTGGAAACACCATATATTTT. Translating gives CAWSVSSGNTIYF.